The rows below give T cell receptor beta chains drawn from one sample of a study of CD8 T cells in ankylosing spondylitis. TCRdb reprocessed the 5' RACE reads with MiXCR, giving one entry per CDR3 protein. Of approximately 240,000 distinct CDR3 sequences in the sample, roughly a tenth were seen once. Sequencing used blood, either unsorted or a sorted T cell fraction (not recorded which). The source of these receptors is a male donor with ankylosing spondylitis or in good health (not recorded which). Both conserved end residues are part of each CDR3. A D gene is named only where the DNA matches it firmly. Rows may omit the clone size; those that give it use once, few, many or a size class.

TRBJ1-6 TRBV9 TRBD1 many CASSDPGQGRNSPLHF TGTGCCAGCAGCGACCCAGGACAGGGGAGGAATTCACCCCTCCACTTT
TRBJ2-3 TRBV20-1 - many CSASLPGASTDTQYF TGCAGTGCTAGTCTCCCGGGGGCTAGCACAGATACGCAGTATTTT
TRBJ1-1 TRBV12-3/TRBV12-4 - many CASSLGGHTEAFF TGTGCCAGCAGTCTAGGGGGGCACACTGAAGCTTTCTTT
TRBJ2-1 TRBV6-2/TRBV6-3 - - CASRPRDSVYNEQFF TGTGCCAGCAGACCCCGAGACAGCGTCTACAATGAGCAGTTCTTC
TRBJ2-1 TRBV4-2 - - CASSQEKFPYNEQFF TGTGCCAGCAGCCAAGAAAAATTTCCTTACAATGAGCAGTTCTTC
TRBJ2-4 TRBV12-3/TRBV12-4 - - CASSSQGGIQYF TGTGCCAGCAGTTCCCAGGGGGGCATTCAGTACTTC
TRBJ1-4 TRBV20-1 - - CSVRPLGQRREKLFF TGCAGTGTTAGGCCCCTCGGACAGAGAAGAGAAAAACTGTTTTTT
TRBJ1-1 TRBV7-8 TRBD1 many CASSSGGTGSVEAFF TGTGCCAGCAGCTCCGGCGGGACAGGGTCCGTTGAAGCTTTCTTT
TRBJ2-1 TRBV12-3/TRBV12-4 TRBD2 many CASSFPTSGLNEQFF TGTGCCAGCAGTTTCCCCACTAGCGGGTTGAATGAGCAGTTCTTC
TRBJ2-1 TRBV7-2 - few CASSLAWGGYSSSYNEQFF TGTGCCAGCAGCTTAGCGTGGGGGGGCTACTCGAGCTCCTACAATGAGCAGTTCTTC